The 2 T cell receptor beta chains below come from one sample, sequenced in a study of blood T cell repertoires in COVID-19. Repertoires were generated with immunoSEQ multiplex PCR, while TCRdb's copy carries only in-frame clones and drops some. The sample holds 150,000 to 170,000 clones, about 86% seen once. Sequenced sample: PBMCs or T cells enriched from blood (not recorded which). These receptor sequences come from a man over 45 who had recovered from COVID-19.

This rearrangement joins TRBV5-5 to TRBJ2-7; possible D gene TRBD1, 5 bases. Germline lookup yields CDR1 SGHKS and CDR2 YYEKEE (reference sequence). The CDR3 is 14 residues long. The germline V and J ends were trimmed by 0 bases and 7 bases, with 14 bases remaining between them. The DNA of the CDR3 is TGTGCCAGCAGCTTGGCCGTCAGGGCTGGTGAGCAGTACTTC. Encoded protein: CASSLAVRAGEQYF.

The chain uses TRBV9 and TRBJ1-6, with a weak D call TRBD1 (5 bases). V shed 0 bases and J shed 1 base, with 8 bases lying between them. Germline V gene sequence: CDR1 SGDLS, CDR2 YYNGEE. The CDR3 extends over 16 amino acids. In nucleotides, the CDR3 is TGTGCCAGCAGCGTAGACGGGGGTTCCTATAATTCACCCCTCCACTTT. Protein: CASSVDGGSYNSPLHF.